This is a list of T cell receptor beta chains from one sample in a study of shared clonotypes between healthy human individuals. Sequencing was performed with immunoSEQ multiplex PCR; in TCRdb, only in-frame clones are kept and a portion is missing. The table records millions of clones, roughly 96% of them present only once. The sample consisted of naive CD4+ T cells sorted from blood. The receptors come from a man aged 18 to 30 in good health. CDR3s include the opening cysteine and the closing phenylalanine or tryptophan. The D gene is left open where the match is weak. Rows may omit the clone size; those that give it use once, few, many or a size class.

clone_size j_call v_call d_call cdr3_aa cdr3_nt
NA TRBJ1-5 TRBV27 TRBD1 CASSLRGGNQPQHF TGTGCCAGCAGTCTCAGGGGGGGCAATCAGCCCCAGCATTTT
NA TRBJ2-7 TRBV6-6 NA CASSYPTGFYEQYF TGTGCCAGCAGTTACCCGACAGGTTTCTACGAGCAGTACTTC
NA TRBJ1-2 TRBV2 NA CASSKDSGGGYTF TGTGCCAGCAGCAAGGACAGCGGGGGTGGCTACACCTTC
NA TRBJ2-3 TRBV30 TRBD2 CALLAGTDTQYF TGTGCCCTGCTAGCGGGGACAGATACGCAGTATTTT
NA TRBJ1-1 TRBV7-9 TRBD1 CASSLETGGAFF TGTGCCAGCAGCTTAGAAACAGGGGGAGCTTTCTTT
NA TRBJ1-1 TRBV7-2 TRBD1 CASSQQGVYTEAFF TGTGCCAGCAGCCAACAGGGGGTATACACTGAAGCTTTCTTT
once TRBJ1-4 TRBV7-6 NA CASSLRTASNEKLFF TGTGCCAGCAGCTTACGGACGGCCTCTAATGAAAAACTGTTTTTT
NA TRBJ1-5 TRBV19 NA CASSTETGPNQPQHF TGTGCCAGTAGTACTGAGACAGGCCCTAATCAGCCCCAGCATTTT
NA TRBJ1-3 TRBV19 NA CASQAWGFGNTIYF TGTGCCAGTCAAGCATGGGGGTTCGGAAACACCATATATTTT
NA TRBJ2-3 TRBV30 NA CAWSVLGAATDTQYF TGTGCCTGGAGTGTACTCGGAGCGGCCACAGATACGCAGTATTTT
few TRBJ1-2 TRBV5-1 NA CASSLARQDQGYTF TGCGCCAGCAGCTTGGCCCGACAGGATCAAGGCTACACCTTC
NA TRBJ2-7 TRBV4-2 NA CASSQDNGLTYEQYF TGTGCCAGCAGCCAAGATAACGGACTAACCTACGAGCAGTACTTC
NA TRBJ2-3 TRBV7-2 TRBD2 CASSSNVLARTDTQYF TGTGCCAGCAGCTCAAACGTACTAGCGCGCACAGATACGCAGTATTTT
NA TRBJ1-1 TRBV9 NA CASSGQELGNTEAFF TGTGCCAGCAGCGGACAGGAGTTGGGGAACACTGAAGCTTTCTTT
NA TRBJ2-1 TRBV5-1 TRBD2 CASSGGGLSSSYNEQFF TGCGCCAGCAGCGGCGGGGGGCTTTCCAGCTCCTACAATGAGCAGTTCTTC
NA TRBJ1-2 TRBV18 NA CASSHPGAVDTF TGTGCCAGCTCACACCCGGGGGCCGTTGACACCTTC
NA TRBJ1-2 TRBV6-1 TRBD1 CASSRTGDYGYTF TGTGCCAGCAGTCGGACAGGGGACTATGGCTACACCTTC
NA TRBJ1-1 TRBV2 NA CASRMQTANTEAFF TGTGCCAGCAGAATGCAGACAGCTAACACTGAAGCTTTCTTT
NA TRBJ1-1 TRBV30 NA CAVGPTGPNTEAFF TGTGCCGTCGGGCCGACAGGACCGAACACTGAAGCTTTCTTT
NA TRBJ1-4 TRBV6-1 NA CASRKPATNEKLFF TGTGCCAGCAGAAAGCCCGCAACTAATGAAAAACTGTTTTTT
NA TRBJ1-2 TRBV7-9 NA CASSEEGPRNYGYTF TGTGCCAGCAGCGAAGAAGGACCGCGAAACTATGGCTACACCTTC
NA TRBJ1-1 TRBV29-1 NA CSTSVGGSTEAFF TGCAGCACCTCGGTCGGGGGAAGCACTGAAGCTTTCTTT
NA TRBJ1-2 TRBV7-2 TRBD1 CASSTDRVAGYTF TGTGCCAGCAGCACCGACAGGGTGGCTGGCTACACCTTC
NA TRBJ1-2 TRBV30 NA CAWEGGVGGYTF TGTGCCTGGGAAGGCGGTGTTGGTGGCTACACCTTC
NA TRBJ2-7 TRBV10-3 NA CAISESGTGKAYEQYF TGTGCCATCAGTGAGTCGGGAACGGGCAAAGCCTACGAGCAGTACTTC